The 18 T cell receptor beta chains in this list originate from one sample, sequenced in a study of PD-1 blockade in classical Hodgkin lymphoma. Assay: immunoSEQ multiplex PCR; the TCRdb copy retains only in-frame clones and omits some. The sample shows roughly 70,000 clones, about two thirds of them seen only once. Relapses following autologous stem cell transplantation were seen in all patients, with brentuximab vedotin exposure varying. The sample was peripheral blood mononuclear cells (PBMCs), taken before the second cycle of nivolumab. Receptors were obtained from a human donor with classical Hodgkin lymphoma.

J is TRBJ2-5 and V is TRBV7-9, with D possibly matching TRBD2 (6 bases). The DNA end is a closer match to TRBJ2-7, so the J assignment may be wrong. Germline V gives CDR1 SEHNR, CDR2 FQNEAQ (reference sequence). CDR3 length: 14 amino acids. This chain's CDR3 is CASSLVAGPYEQYF. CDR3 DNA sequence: TGTGCCAGCAGCTTAGTGGCGGGACCCTACGAGCAGTACTTC.

The CDR3 DNA reads as TGCGCCAGCAGCCAAGATCGGGCAGATGACTTTTATGGCTACACCTTC. Encoded protein: CASSQDRADDFYGYTF. The gene calls are TRBV4-1 and TRBJ1-2, with D unclear. In germline, CDR1 is MGHRA, CDR2 YSYEKL. The CDR3 is 16 residues long. V lost 0 bases to trimming and J lost 5 bases, with 16 bases between them.

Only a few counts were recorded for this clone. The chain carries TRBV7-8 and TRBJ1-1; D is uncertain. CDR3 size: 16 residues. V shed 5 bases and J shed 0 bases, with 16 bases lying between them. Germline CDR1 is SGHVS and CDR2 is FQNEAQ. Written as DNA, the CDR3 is TGTGCCAGCAGCGTGGGAGGTCGGAGCATGAACACTGAAGCTTTCTTT. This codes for CASSVGGRSMNTEAFF.

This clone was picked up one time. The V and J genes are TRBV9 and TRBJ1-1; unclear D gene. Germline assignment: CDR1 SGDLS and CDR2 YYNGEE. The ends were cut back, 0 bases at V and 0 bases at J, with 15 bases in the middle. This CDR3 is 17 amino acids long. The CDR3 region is CASSVVGSSSMNTEAFF. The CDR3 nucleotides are TGTGCCAGCAGCGTAGTGGGCAGCAGTAGTATGAACACTGAAGCTTTCTTT.

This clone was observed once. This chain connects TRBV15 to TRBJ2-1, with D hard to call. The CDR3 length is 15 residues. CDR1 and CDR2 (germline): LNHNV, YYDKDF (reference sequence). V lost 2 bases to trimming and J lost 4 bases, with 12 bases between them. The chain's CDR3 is CATSRRADMYNEQFF. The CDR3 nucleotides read TGTGCCACCAGCAGAAGAGCCGACATGTACAATGAGCAGTTCTTC.

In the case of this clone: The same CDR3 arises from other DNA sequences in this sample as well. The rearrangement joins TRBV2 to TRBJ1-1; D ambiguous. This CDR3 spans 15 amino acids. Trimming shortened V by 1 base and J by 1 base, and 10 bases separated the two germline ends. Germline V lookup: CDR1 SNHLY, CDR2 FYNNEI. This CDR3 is CASSEGLGGNTEAFF. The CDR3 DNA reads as TGTGCCAGCAGTGAAGGTCTAGGCGGGAACACTGAAGCTTTCTTT.

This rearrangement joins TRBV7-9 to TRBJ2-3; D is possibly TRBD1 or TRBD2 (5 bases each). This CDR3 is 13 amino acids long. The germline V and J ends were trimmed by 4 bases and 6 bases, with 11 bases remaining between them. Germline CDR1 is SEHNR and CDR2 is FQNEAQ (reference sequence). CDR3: CASSSLGEDTQYF. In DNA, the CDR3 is TGTGCCAGCAGCTCCCTAGGGGAGGATACGCAGTATTTT.

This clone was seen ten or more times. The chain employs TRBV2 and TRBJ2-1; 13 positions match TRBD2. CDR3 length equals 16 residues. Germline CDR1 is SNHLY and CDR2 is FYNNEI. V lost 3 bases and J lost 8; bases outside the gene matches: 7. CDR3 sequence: CASSDFIGLAGDEQFF. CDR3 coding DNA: TGTGCCAGCAGTGATTTTATTGGACTAGCGGGAGATGAGCAGTTCTTC.

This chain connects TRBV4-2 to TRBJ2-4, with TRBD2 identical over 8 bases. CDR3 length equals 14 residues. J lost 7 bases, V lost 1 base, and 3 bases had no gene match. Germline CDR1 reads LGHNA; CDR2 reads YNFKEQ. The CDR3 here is CASSQAGGENIQYF. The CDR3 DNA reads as TGTGCCAGCAGCCAAGCGGGGGGGGAGAACATTCAGTACTTC.

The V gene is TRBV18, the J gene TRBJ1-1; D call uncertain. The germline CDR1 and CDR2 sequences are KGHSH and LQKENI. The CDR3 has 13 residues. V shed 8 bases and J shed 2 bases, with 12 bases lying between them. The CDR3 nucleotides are TGTGCCAGCCTCCGGGTCGAAAACACTGAAGCTTTCTTT. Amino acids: CASLRVENTEAFF. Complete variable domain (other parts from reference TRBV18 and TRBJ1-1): NAGVMQNPRHLVRRRGQEARLRCSPMKGHSHVYWYRQLPEEGLKFMVYLQKENIIDESGMPKERFSAEFPKEGPSILRIQQVVRGDSAAYFCASLRVENTEAFFGQGTRLTVV.

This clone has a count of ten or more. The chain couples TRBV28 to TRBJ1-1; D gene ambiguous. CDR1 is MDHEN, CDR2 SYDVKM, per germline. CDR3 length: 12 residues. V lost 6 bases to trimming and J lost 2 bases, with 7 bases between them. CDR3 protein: CASSNTNTEAFF. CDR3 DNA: TGTGCCAGCAGCAACACTAACACTGAAGCTTTCTTT.

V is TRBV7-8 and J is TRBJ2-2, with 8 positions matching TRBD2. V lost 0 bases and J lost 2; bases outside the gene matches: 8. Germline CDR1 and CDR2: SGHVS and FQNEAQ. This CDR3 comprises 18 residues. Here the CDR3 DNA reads TGTGCCAGCAGCTTAGCGAAGCCTAGCGGGTTAAACACCGGGGAGCTGTTTTTT. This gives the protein CASSLAKPSGLNTGELFF.

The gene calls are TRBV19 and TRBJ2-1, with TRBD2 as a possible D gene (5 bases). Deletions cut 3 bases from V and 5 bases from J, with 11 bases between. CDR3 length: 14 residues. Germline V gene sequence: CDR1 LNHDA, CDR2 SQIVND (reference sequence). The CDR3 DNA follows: TGTGCCAGTAGTATCGCGGGTGTTCACAATGAGCAGTTCTTC. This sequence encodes CASSIAGVHNEQFF.

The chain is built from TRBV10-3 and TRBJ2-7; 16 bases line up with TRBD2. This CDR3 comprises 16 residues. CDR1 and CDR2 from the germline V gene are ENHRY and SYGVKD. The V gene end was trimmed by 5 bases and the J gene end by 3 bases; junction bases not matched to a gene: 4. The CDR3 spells CAISLGLAGGHYEQYF. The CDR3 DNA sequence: TGTGCCATCAGTTTGGGACTAGCGGGAGGGCACTACGAGCAGTACTTC.

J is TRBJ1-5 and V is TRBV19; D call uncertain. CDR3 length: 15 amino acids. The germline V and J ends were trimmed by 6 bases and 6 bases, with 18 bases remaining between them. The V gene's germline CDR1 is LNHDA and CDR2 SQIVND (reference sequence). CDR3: CASSRLGYFGQPQHF. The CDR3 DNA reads TGTGCCAGTAGCCGATTGGGGTACTTTGGTCAGCCCCAGCATTTT.

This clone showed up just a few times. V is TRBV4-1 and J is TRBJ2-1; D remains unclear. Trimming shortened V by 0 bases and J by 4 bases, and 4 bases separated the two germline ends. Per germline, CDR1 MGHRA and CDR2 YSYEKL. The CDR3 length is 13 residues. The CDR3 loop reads CASSQEGYNEQFF. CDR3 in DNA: TGCGCCAGCAGCCAAGAAGGGTACAATGAGCAGTTCTTC.

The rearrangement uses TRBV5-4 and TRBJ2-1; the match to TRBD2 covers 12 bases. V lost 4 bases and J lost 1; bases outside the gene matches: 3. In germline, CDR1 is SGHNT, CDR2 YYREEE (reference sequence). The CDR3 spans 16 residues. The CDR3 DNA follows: TGTGCCAGCAGCGCTAGCGGGAGGGCTTCCTACAATGAGCAGTTCTTC. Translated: CASSASGRASYNEQFF.

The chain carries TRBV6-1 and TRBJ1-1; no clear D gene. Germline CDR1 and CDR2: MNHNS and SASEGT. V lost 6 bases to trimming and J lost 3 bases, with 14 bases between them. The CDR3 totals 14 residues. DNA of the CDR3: TGTGCCAGCAGGCCGACGGGAGGTCACACTGAAGCTTTCTTT. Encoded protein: CASRPTGGHTEAFF.